Listed here are 18 T cell receptor beta chains from one sample, sequenced in a study of blood T cell repertoires in COVID-19 (TCRdb year 2020). The library was generated by the immunoSEQ multiplex PCR assay. This immuneACCESS table, as held by TCRdb, lists in-frame sequences with V and J called but not all clones. Of the missing ones, under half trace to an unresolved V gene in checked studies; the others have no known cause. This sample comprises about 300,000 clones, around 84% of them detected only once. 1% to 1.5% of the sample is taken by the ten largest. Specimen: peripheral blood. The origin of the receptors is a man aged 65 to 85 with acute or convalescent COVID-19.

This chain joins TRBV10-3 and TRBJ1-2; no definite D call. There are 15 residues in the CDR3. The germline V and J ends were trimmed by 2 bases and 5 bases, with 15 bases remaining between them. CDR1 is ENHRY, CDR2 SYGVKD, per germline. CDR3 DNA sequence: TGTGCCATCAGTGAGAAAATGGGCACCGAATATGGCTACACCTTC. It codes for CAISEKMGTEYGYTF.

This sequence joins TRBV5-6 and TRBJ1-6; 10 bases are shared with TRBD1. Germline V CDR1 and CDR2: SGHDT, YYEEEE. CDR3 length: 14 residues. J gave up 9 bases and V 2 bases, and 2 bases lay outside the gene matches. The CDR3 nucleotides read TGTGCCAGCAGCTTTGGACAGGGGGGTTCACCCCTCCACTTT. Its translation: CASSFGQGGSPLHF.

The CDR3 sequence is CASSPILGDNEQFF. In DNA form, the CDR3 reads TGTGCCAGCTCACCAATCTTAGGGGACAATGAGCAGTTCTTC. This rearrangement joins TRBV18 to TRBJ2-1, with D perhaps TRBD1 (5 bases). The CDR3 has 14 residues. Looked up from germline, CDR1 is KGHSH and CDR2 is LQKENI. Trimming cost V 2 bases and J 5 bases, with 10 bases left between them.

The rearrangement uses TRBV29-1 and TRBJ1-1; a possible D gene is TRBD1 (5 bases). Germline assignment: CDR1 SQVTM and CDR2 ANQGSEA. There are 16 residues in the CDR3. V shed 7 bases and J shed 3 bases, with 24 bases lying between them. CDR3 DNA: TGCAGCGCCGAGAAAAGGCCAGGGTGGGAGGACACTGAAGCTTTCTTT. This encodes CSAEKRPGWEDTEAFF.

In DNA form, the CDR3 reads TGTGCCAGCAGCTTAACTGGGACTAGCGGCCTCCAAGAGACCCAGTACTTC. The encoded protein is CASSLTGTSGLQETQYF. The genes are TRBV7-2 and TRBJ2-5; TRBD2 aligns across 11 bases. Looked up from germline, CDR1 is SGHTA and CDR2 is FQGNSA. This CDR3 comprises 17 residues. Unmatched junction bases numbered 6, after V lost 2 bases and J lost 1 base.

V and J are TRBV2 and TRBJ1-2; a possible D gene is TRBD1 (6 bases). The CDR3 consists of 13 residues. The germline gives CDR1 SNHLY, CDR2 FYNNEI. Trimming took 3 bases from V and 4 from J, leaving 9 bases between them. In DNA, the CDR3 is TGTGCCAGCAGTGACAGGGGTCCCTATGGCTACACCTTC. This gives the protein CASSDRGPYGYTF.

This clone was seen just once. DNA of the CDR3: TGTGCCAGTAACTCACGGGGGGGCCCGAACACCGGGGAGCTGTTTTTT. Translating gives CASNSRGGPNTGELFF. V gene TRBV19 combines with J gene TRBJ2-2; 8 nucleotides agree with TRBD2. The CDR3 has 16 amino acids. Germline V lookup: CDR1 LNHDA, CDR2 SQIVND (reference sequence). V trimming: 7 bases; J trimming: 0 bases; junction bases outside the gene matches: 7.

This chain uses TRBV6-6 with TRBJ1-6; D is perhaps TRBD1 (6 bases). Germline V gives CDR1 MNHNY, CDR2 SVGAGI (reference sequence). This CDR3 has 15 residues. Between the trimmed V and J ends, which lost 0 bases and 8 bases, there was a span of 11 bases. In nucleotides, the CDR3 is TGTGCCAGCAGTTACTCGAGAGGGGGTGATTCACCCCTCCACTTT. This encodes CASSYSRGGDSPLHF.

The count of this clone is one. In DNA form, the CDR3 reads TGTGCCAGCAGTCTCTCTCAGACAGGGGGGTATGGCTACACCTTC. It translates to CASSLSQTGGYGYTF. V gene TRBV27 combines with J gene TRBJ1-2, with 9 bases that match TRBD1. CDR1 MNHEY and CDR2 SMNVEV come from the germline V gene (reference sequence). With V trimmed by 5 bases and J by 5 bases, 9 bases remained unmatched. This CDR3 has 15 amino acids.

The chain recombines TRBV10-3 with TRBJ1-2, with D possibly being TRBD1 (5 bases). V lost 6 bases to trimming and J lost 4 bases, with 18 bases between them. Germline V CDR1 and CDR2: ENHRY, SYGVKD. This CDR3 has 15 residues. The CDR3 protein is CAIRSQDPVGYGYTF. CDR3 nucleotide sequence: TGTGCCATCAGATCACAGGACCCGGTGGGCTATGGCTACACCTTC.

This clone was found once. The J gene is TRBJ1-1, the V gene TRBV28; tentative D call: TRBD1 (5 bases). Trimming pared 2 bases from V and 5 bases from J, leaving 12 bases between. Germline V gives CDR1 MDHEN, CDR2 SYDVKM. CDR3 length equals 14 residues. Here the CDR3 reads CASSLVRGGTEAFF. CDR3 in DNA: TGTGCCAGCAGTTTAGTGCGGGGCGGTACTGAAGCTTTCTTT.

This clone showed up just once. V gene TRBV5-5 combines with J gene TRBJ1-5; weak D call: TRBD1 (6 bases). The CDR3 extends over 15 amino acids. The germline CDR1 and CDR2 sequences are SGHKS and YYEKEE (reference sequence). Trimming removed 1 base at V and 4 bases at J, with 12 bases between. In DNA form, the CDR3 reads TGTGCCAGCAGCTTGTTTCAGGGGAGAAATCAGCCCCAGCATTTT. Encoded protein: CASSLFQGRNQPQHF.

The chain joins TRBV5-1 to TRBJ1-5; tentatively, D is TRBD1 (6 bases). CDR1 SGHRS and CDR2 YFSETQ come from the germline V gene. V gave up 1 base and J gave up 2 bases, with 10 bases separating them. CDR3 length: 15 residues. The CDR3 here is CASSLFAGGNQPQHF. The CDR3 bases are TGCGCCAGCAGCTTGTTTGCAGGGGGCAATCAGCCCCAGCATTTT. Complete variable domain (other parts from reference TRBV5-1 and TRBJ1-5): KAGVTQTPRYLIKTRGQQVTLSCSPISGHRSVSWYQQTPGQGLQFLFEYFSETQRNKGNFPGRFSGRQFSNSRSEMNVSTLELGDSALYLCASSLFAGGNQPQHFGDGTRLSIL.

The rearrangement links TRBV7-3 to TRBJ2-2, with 8 bases fitting TRBD2. From germline, CDR1 is SGHTA and CDR2 FQGTGA. This CDR3 is built from 15 residues. V dropped 5 bases and J dropped 1; count of bases not matched to a gene: 3. The CDR3 spells CASSQGLGNTGELFF. The CDR3 nucleotides are TGTGCCAGCAGCCAGGGACTAGGGAACACCGGGGAGCTGTTTTTT.

The chain uses TRBV4-2 and TRBJ2-1; 10 bases line up with TRBD2. This CDR3 comprises 16 residues. The germline CDR1 and CDR2 sequences are LGHNA and YNFKEQ. V lost 4 bases, J lost 5 bases, and 8 bases stayed unmatched. CDR3 DNA: TGTGCCAGCAGCCTCTCCCTTAGCGGGGGGCACAATGAGCAGTTCTTC. Translation gives CASSLSLSGGHNEQFF.

The chain employs TRBV9 and TRBJ1-3, with D maybe TRBD1 (6 bases). Trimming took off 3 bases at V and 0 bases at J, with 10 bases between the two ends. Germline V gene data show CDR1 as SGDLS and CDR2 as YYNGEE. There are 15 residues in the CDR3. The CDR3 region has the DNA TGTGCCAGCAGCGCGACAGGATTCTCTGGAAACACCATATATTTT. Residues: CASSATGFSGNTIYF.

The chain combines TRBV15 with TRBJ2-3; TRBD1 is a possible D gene (5 bases). The germline V and J ends were trimmed by 1 base and 1 base, with 12 bases remaining between them. The CDR3 loop spans 16 amino acids. Germline CDR1 is LNHNV and CDR2 is YYDKDF (reference sequence). CDR3 nucleotides: TGTGCCACCAGCAGAGGTGGGGCGGTGGGCACAGATACGCAGTATTTT. It encodes CATSRGGAVGTDTQYF. The entire variable domain, with the rest obtained from reference TRBV15 and TRBJ2-3, is as follows: DAMVIQNPRYQVTQFGKPVTLSCSQTLNHNVMYWYQQKSSQAPKLLFHYYDKDFNNEADTPDNFQSRRPNTSFCFLDIRSPGLGDTAMYLCATSRGGAVGTDTQYFGPGTRLTVL.

This sequence joins TRBV19 and TRBJ2-7; tentatively, D is TRBD1 (5 bases). Germline assignment: CDR1 LNHDA and CDR2 SQIVND (reference sequence). The V end lost 2 bases, the J end lost 8 bases, and 16 bases lay between the germline ends. This CDR3 contains 14 residues. The CDR3 loop is CASSISQDYRKQYF. CDR3 nucleotide sequence: TGTGCCAGTAGTATATCACAGGATTATAGGAAGCAGTACTTC.